These 23 T cell receptor beta chains were sequenced from one sample in a study of blood T cell repertoires in COVID-19. Using immunoSEQ multiplex PCR, the repertoire was profiled, and TCRdb retains in-frame clones only, with some absent. The sample lists 50,000 to 70,000 clones; about nine tenths were seen once. Sequenced material: peripheral blood. The receptor source for this set is a human donor with active COVID-19. The donor label of this sample is uncertain.

The chain couples TRBV19 to TRBJ2-1; 7 positions match TRBD2. The CDR3 sequence is 13 residues long. Trimming took 4 bases from V and 4 from J; bases not matched to a gene: 1. The germline V gene has CDR1 LNHDA and CDR2 SQIVND (reference sequence). The CDR3 is CASSTGLYNEQFF. The CDR3 DNA reads as TGTGCCAGTAGTACGGGACTATACAATGAGCAGTTCTTC. The variable domain in full, completed from reference TRBV19 and TRBJ2-1, reads DGGITQSPKYLFRKEGQNVTLSCEQNLNHDAMYWYRQDPGQGLRLIYYSQIVNDFQKGDIAEGYSVSREKKESFPLTVTSAQKNPTAFYLCASSTGLYNEQFFGPGTRLTVL.

This clone showed up just a few times. The rearrangement uses TRBV7-8 and TRBJ2-7, with D unresolved. Germline V gene data show CDR1 as SGHVS and CDR2 as FQNEAQ. The CDR3 totals 15 residues. The ends were cut back, 4 bases at V and 3 bases at J, with 16 bases in the middle. CDR3 DNA sequence: TGTGCCAGCAGCTCCCTAGTGGGTCCCTTCTACGAGCAGTACTTC. Its protein is CASSSLVGPFYEQYF.

The rearrangement joins TRBV2 to TRBJ2-7, with TRBD2 matching 9 bases. The CDR3 consists of 14 residues. Per the germline V gene, CDR1 is SNHLY and CDR2 is FYNNEI. The junction had 6 bases not matched to a gene; V was cut back by 6 bases and J by 3 bases. The CDR3 nucleotides are TGTGCCAGCAGCCTTAGCGGGAGCGTCTACGAGCAGTACTTC. This translates into CASSLSGSVYEQYF.

This chain links TRBV12-3 or TRBV12-4 with TRBJ2-2, with no clear D. V lost 3 bases to trimming and J lost 5 bases, with 7 bases between them. The CDR3 is 13 amino acids. CDR3 region: CASSLAFTGELFF. CDR3 nucleotides: TGTGCCAGCAGTTTGGCCTTTACCGGGGAGCTGTTTTTT.

This clone was found once. The chain recombines TRBV19 with TRBJ1-2, with D possibly being TRBD1 (5 bases). The CDR3 consists of 12 residues. The V gene lost 3 bases and the J gene lost 4 bases, with 6 bases spanning the gap. Germline V gene data show CDR1 as LNHDA and CDR2 as SQIVND (reference sequence). The DNA of the CDR3 is TGTGCCAGTAGTATGCAGGGCTATGGCTACACCTTC. Residues: CASSMQGYGYTF.

The rearrangement joins TRBV10-3 to TRBJ2-7; TRBD2 matches at 7 bases. The CDR3 runs to 13 residues. V lost 11 bases, J lost 2 bases, and 9 bases stayed unmatched. The germline V gene encodes CDR1 ENHRY and CDR2 SYGVKD. CDR3 sequence reads: CASGTGGPYEQYF. In DNA form, the CDR3 reads TGTGCCTCCGGAACGGGAGGACCCTACGAGCAGTACTTC.

The rearrangement joins TRBV19 to TRBJ1-2, with 12 bases lining up with TRBD1. The CDR3 covers 14 residues. Germline V lookup: CDR1 LNHDA, CDR2 SQIVND (reference sequence). Germline trimming cut 3 bases from V and 7 bases from J; bases unmatched to any gene: 3. The CDR3 DNA sequence: TGTGCCAGTAGTATGGGACAGGGGGCGTTTGGCTACACCTTC. This gives the protein CASSMGQGAFGYTF.

CDR3 protein: CASTDTSGGPNTGELFF. CDR3 sequence (DNA): TGTGCCAGCACCGACACTAGCGGGGGCCCGAACACCGGGGAGCTGTTTTTT. The rearrangement joins TRBV9 to TRBJ2-2; 11 nucleotides match TRBD2. V was pared by 6 bases and J by 0 bases, with 7 bases of the junction left unmatched. The CDR3 loop spans 17 amino acids. CDR1 and CDR2 from the germline V gene are SGDLS and YYNGEE. Using reference TRBV9 and TRBJ2-2 for the parts outside the CDR3, the full variable domain is DSGVTQTPKHLITATGQRVTLRCSPRSGDLSVYWYQQSLDQGLQFLIQYYNGEERAKGNILERFSAQQFPDLHSELNLSSLELGDSALYFCASTDTSGGPNTGELFFGEGSRLTVL.

This clone was detected only once. The gene calls are TRBV27 and TRBJ1-2; 8 bases are shared with TRBD1. The germline V gene encodes CDR1 MNHEY and CDR2 SMNVEV (reference sequence). The J segment lost 5 bases and the V segment lost 5 bases, leaving 4 bases of the junction unmatched. The CDR3 extends over 13 amino acids. The CDR3 protein is CASSGQGGYGYTF. The CDR3 bases are TGTGCCAGCAGTGGACAGGGAGGTTATGGCTACACCTTC.

The chain employs TRBV11-3 and TRBJ2-5; 8 bases line up with TRBD1. Germline values: CDR1 SGHNT, CDR2 YENEEA. With 5 bases clipped from V and 4 bases from J, the junction kept 9 bases outside the gene matches. The CDR3 is made up of 15 amino acids. CDR3 DNA sequence: TGTGCCAGCAGCCCCCGACAGGGGCTAGGAGAGACCCAGTACTTC. This codes for CASSPRQGLGETQYF.

This rearrangement joins TRBV30 to TRBJ2-7, with D tentatively TRBD2 (5 bases). Germline CDR1 is GTSNPN and CDR2 is SVGIG (reference sequence). There are 13 residues in the CDR3. Trimming removed 3 bases at V and 3 bases at J, with 12 bases between. The CDR3 region is CAWRGSGNYEQYF. The DNA of the CDR3 is TGTGCCTGGAGGGGGTCCGGGAACTACGAGCAGTACTTC.

The chain is built from TRBV5-6 and TRBJ2-7; 12 positions match TRBD2. The trim removed 0 bases at V and 2 bases at J, leaving 3 bases unmatched. This CDR3 has 16 amino acids. Germline V CDR1 and CDR2: SGHDT, YYEEEE. CDR3 sequence: CASSLGASGRAYEQYF. The CDR3 DNA is TGTGCCAGCAGCTTGGGAGCTAGCGGGAGGGCCTACGAGCAGTACTTC.

The CDR3 DNA is TGTGCCAGCTCACCGATTGGCGGGGTCGGCAATCAGCCCCAGCATTTT. It yields the protein CASSPIGGVGNQPQHF. The gene calls are TRBV18 and TRBJ1-5; D remains unclear. Trimming removed 3 bases at V and 2 bases at J, with 14 bases between. The CDR3 is 16 amino acids. Germline values: CDR1 KGHSH, CDR2 LQKENI.

This rearrangement joins TRBV27 to TRBJ2-2; 10 bases match TRBD1. J lost 6 bases, V lost 4 bases, and 11 bases had no gene match. Per germline, CDR1 MNHEY and CDR2 SMNVEV (reference sequence). The CDR3 is made up of 17 amino acids. The CDR3 nucleotides read TGTGCCAGCAGTTCCCGACAGGGGGCGCGTCCCGCCGGGGAGCTGTTTTTT. Translation: CASSSRQGARPAGELFF.

The rearrangement uses TRBV5-1 and TRBJ2-5, with no clear D. Germline lookup yields CDR1 SGHRS and CDR2 YFSETQ. The ends were cut back, 4 bases at V and 9 bases at J, with 7 bases in the middle. CDR3 length: 10 residues. The CDR3 region is CASSTAAQYF. CDR3 DNA sequence: TGCGCCAGCAGCACGGCGGCCCAGTACTTC.

The chain joins TRBV2 to TRBJ1-2; 12 positions agree with TRBD1. The V segment lost 3 bases and the J segment 6 bases; nucleotides outside the gene matches: 5. This CDR3 has 15 residues. CDR1 and CDR2 (germline): SNHLY, FYNNEI. CDR3 DNA: TGTGCCAGCAGTGATGGGGACAGGGGGCGGAATGGCTACACCTTC. Translating gives CASSDGDRGRNGYTF.

This sequence joins TRBV3-1 (or the pseudogene TRBV3-2) and TRBJ2-1; TRBD2 might be the D (6 bases). Germline values: CDR1 LGHDT, CDR2 YNNKEL (reference sequence). This CDR3 is built from 17 residues. V dropped 0 bases and J dropped 3 bases, with 15 bases sitting between them. The CDR3: CASSQDPGEAIYNEQFF. The CDR3 region has the DNA TGTGCCAGCAGCCAAGATCCGGGGGAGGCAATCTACAATGAGCAGTTCTTC.

The chain employs TRBV27 and TRBJ2-2; 15 bases match TRBD2. The CDR3 covers 19 residues. V dropped 6 bases and J dropped 5; count of bases not matched to a gene: 13. CDR1 is MNHEY, CDR2 SMNVEV, per germline (reference sequence). CDR3 DNA: TGTGCCAGCAGCCCACGGACTAGCGGGAGGGCTCTAGGGACCGGGGAGCTGTTTTTT. Translation: CASSPRTSGRALGTGELFF.

The rearrangement uses TRBV5-8 and TRBJ2-7; TRBD1 matches 12 bases. The CDR3 has 18 residues. From germline, CDR1 is SGHTS and CDR2 YDEGEE. The trim removed 3 bases at V and 1 base at J, leaving 11 bases unmatched. The CDR3 DNA reads as TGTGCCAGCAGCTCGCACCGGGACAGGGGGCACCCATCCTACGAGCAGTACTTC. It is translated as CASSSHRDRGHPSYEQYF.

The rearrangement uses TRBV11-2 and TRBJ1-4; 9 nucleotides align to TRBD1. There are 17 residues in the CDR3. Losses at the gene ends were 1 base for V and 3 bases for J; bases not matched to a gene: 6. Germline CDR1 SGHAT, CDR2 FQNNGV. This chain's CDR3 is CASSLGQWDRANEKLFF. For the CDR3, the DNA is TGTGCCAGCAGCTTAGGACAGTGGGACAGGGCTAATGAAAAACTGTTTTTT.

This chain connects TRBV12-3 or TRBV12-4 to TRBJ2-3; D ambiguous. The CDR3 is 13 residues long. V gave up 2 bases and J gave up 0 bases, with 3 bases separating them. In nucleotides, the CDR3 is TGTGCCAGCAGTTTATTAAGCACAGATACGCAGTATTTT. Translated, it gives CASSLLSTDTQYF.

The rearrangement links TRBV27 to TRBJ2-2, with a tentative D call TRBD2 (7 bases). Germline V gene sequence: CDR1 MNHEY, CDR2 SMNVEV (reference sequence). V dropped 0 bases and J dropped 5 bases, with 10 bases sitting between them. The length of the CDR3 is 15 residues. For the CDR3, the DNA is TGTGCCAGCAGTTTATCAGGGAGGGGGACCGGGGAGCTGTTTTTT. Protein product: CASSLSGRGTGELFF.

The V and J genes are TRBV7-9 and TRBJ1-1, with D possibly being TRBD1 (5 bases). CDR1 is SEHNR, CDR2 FQNEAQ, per germline (reference sequence). The CDR3 runs 14 residues. V was pared by 5 bases and J by 4 bases, with 14 bases between. The CDR3 loop reads CASSIGPGGTEAFF. CDR3 in DNA: TGTGCCAGCAGCATCGGGCCCGGGGGCACTGAAGCTTTCTTT. The full variable domain, rest sourced from reference TRBV7-9 and TRBJ1-1, is DTGVSQNPRHKITKRGQNVTFRCDPISEHNRLYWYRQTLGQGPEFLTYFQNEAQLEKSRLLSDRFSAERPKGSFSTLEIQRTEQGDSAMYLCASSIGPGGTEAFFGQGTRLTVV.